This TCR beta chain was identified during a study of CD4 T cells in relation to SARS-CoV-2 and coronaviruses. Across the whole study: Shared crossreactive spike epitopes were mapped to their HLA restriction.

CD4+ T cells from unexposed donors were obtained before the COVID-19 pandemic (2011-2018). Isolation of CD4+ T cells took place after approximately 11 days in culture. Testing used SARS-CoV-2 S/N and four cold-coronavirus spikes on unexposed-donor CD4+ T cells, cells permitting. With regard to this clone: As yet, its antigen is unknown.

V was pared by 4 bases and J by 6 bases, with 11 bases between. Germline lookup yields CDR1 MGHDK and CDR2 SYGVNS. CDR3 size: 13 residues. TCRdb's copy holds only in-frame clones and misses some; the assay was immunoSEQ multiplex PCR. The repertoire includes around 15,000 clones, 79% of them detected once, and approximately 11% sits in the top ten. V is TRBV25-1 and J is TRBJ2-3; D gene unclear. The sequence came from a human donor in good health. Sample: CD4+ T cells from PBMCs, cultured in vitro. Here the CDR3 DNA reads TGTGCCAGCAGTGCCTCCTACCAGGATACGCAGTATTTT. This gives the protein CASSASYQDTQYF.